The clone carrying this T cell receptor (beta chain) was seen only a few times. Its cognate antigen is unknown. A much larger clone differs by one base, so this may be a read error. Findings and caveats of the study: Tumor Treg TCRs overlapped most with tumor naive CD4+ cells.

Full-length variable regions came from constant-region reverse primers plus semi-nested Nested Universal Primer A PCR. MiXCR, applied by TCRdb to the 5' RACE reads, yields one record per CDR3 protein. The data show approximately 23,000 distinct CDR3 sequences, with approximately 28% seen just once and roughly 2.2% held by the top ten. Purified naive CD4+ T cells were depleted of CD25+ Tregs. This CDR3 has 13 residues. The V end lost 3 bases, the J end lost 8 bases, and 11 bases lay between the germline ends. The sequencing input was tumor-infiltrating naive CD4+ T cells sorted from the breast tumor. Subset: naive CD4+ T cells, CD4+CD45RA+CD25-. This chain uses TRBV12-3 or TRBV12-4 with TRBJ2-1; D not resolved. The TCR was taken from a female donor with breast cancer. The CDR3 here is CASSLTGRDEQFF. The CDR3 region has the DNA TGTGCCAGCAGTTTGACTGGGCGAGATGAGCAGTTCTTC.